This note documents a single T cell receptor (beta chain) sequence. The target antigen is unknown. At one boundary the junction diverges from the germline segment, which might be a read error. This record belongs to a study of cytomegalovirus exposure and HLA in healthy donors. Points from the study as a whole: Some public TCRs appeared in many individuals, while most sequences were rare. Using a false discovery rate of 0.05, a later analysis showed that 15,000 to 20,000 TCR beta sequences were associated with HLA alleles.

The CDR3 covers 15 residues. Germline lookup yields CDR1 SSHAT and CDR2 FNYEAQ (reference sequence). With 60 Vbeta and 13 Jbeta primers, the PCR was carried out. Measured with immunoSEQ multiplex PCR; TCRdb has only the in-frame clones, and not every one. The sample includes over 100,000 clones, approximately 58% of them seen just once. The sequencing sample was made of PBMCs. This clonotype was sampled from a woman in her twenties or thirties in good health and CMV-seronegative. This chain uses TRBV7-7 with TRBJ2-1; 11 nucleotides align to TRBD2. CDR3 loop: CASSPGLAGGNEQFF. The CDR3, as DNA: TGTGCTAGCAGCCCTGGACTAGCGGGCGGTAATGAGCAGTTCTTC.